Below, one TCR beta chain is given with its context. Its specific antigen is unknown. It has no much larger one-base neighbor in the sample; base qualities were not kept. This sample is part of a study of cytomegalovirus exposure and HLA in healthy donors (dated by TCRdb to about 2017). Regarding the research as a whole: An earlier analysis of more than 550 of the donors reported about 280 Gb of sequence data and approximately 120 million unique TCR beta sequences obtained from about 180 million T cells. In a later genetic analysis, genome-wide SNP genotypes for 398 of the 666 donors were used, and that subset was treated as a discovery cohort. A handful of DR-DQ haplotypes were handled as single units for association and clustering because linkage in the cohort was strong. Donor age, sex, ethnicity and CMV serostatus were compiled together with the repertoire data. Typing coverage differed by locus: A, B, C, DRB1 and DQB1 were typed in about 629-640 donors, DQA1 in around 500, DPA1 in approximately 610, and DPB1 in just under 480. Among over 350 genotyped donors of the cohort, an average of around 240,000 unique TCR beta nucleotide sequences were sequenced per donor, approximately 20% of them non-productive. The study combined high-throughput TCR immunosequencing, statistical association of individual TCRs with disease status, and machine learning to predict cytomegalovirus infection status. An early release that covered about 640 HLA-typed donors contained around 300 gigabases of sequencing data and 75 million to 100 million unique TCR sequences. The later analysis used no new phenotypic data to find candidate immune exposures, relying instead on TCR beta sequences and their occurrence across donors. In addition to the first cohort of around 670 subjects, a separate validation cohort of 120 different subjects was used. The study used immunosequencing to profile the T cell repertoires of around 600 subjects and linked those repertoires to cytomegalovirus serostatus. Both class I and class II loci were covered by HLA typing, at four-digit resolution. To decide whether each TCR beta V gene segment behaved as functional or pseudogenic, an earlier analysis of over 500 of the donors relied on high-throughput TCR beta sequencing. The aim of the study was to test whether cataloging public T cell receptors could identify signatures of past pathogen exposure. The genetic ancestry cluster associated with self-reported Caucasian donors included approximately 85% of the 398 genotyped donors. Every repertoire in the discovery cohort had been generated on one and the same sequencing platform. To study patterns of TCR occurrence, a later analysis re-analyzed previously published TCR beta repertoires from several hundred donors and added high-resolution HLA genotyping.

V is pruned by 6 bases and J by 8 bases, leaving 9 bases of the junction without a gene match. Taken from the germline V gene (reference sequence), the CDR1 and CDR2 loops are MNHEY and SMNVEV. Inclusive of the bounding cysteine and phenylalanine, the CDR3 is 15 residues long. Only CDR3 DNA is held: 45 bases, read in frame from base 1. The cohort consisted of some 730 healthy bone marrow donors. At the time of sampling, every cohort member was nominally healthy, though immune exposures that went unrecorded were likely present. The donor tested CMV seronegative, placing the donor among the 300 to 450 seronegative members of the cohort. A peripheral blood sample was provided by each donor, and peripheral blood mononuclear cells were used for TCR beta sequencing. The Qiagen DNeasy Blood Extraction Kit was used to extract genomic DNA from the blood cell samples. General study outcomes and caveats: The cohort was sequenced for TCR beta chains only, and without alpha or paired-chain data the features that could be detected were limited. When HLA alleles, especially DR and DQ, strongly co-occurred, TCR associations were difficult to assign to individual alleles. According to a later genetic analysis, donors in an Asian-associated ancestry cluster had fewer N-insertions in productive TCRs than the approximately 710-donor mean. In a later analysis, about 16,000 TCR beta sequences were associated with specific HLA alleles at a false discovery rate of 0.05. A further reported finding was that TCR beta sequences accurately predicted the HLA-A and HLA-B alleles for most subjects in the first cohort. In vitro tests confirmed that three of the cytomegalovirus-associated TCR beta chains recognize cytomegalovirus antigens. According to the authors, the approach could potentially be generalized to other disease states and immunological phenotypes. In an earlier analysis of approximately 600 of the donors, most TCR beta V segments were observed in productive rearrangements about 87% or about 30% of the time, broadly matching IMGT annotations. Most CMV-associated TCR beta chains appeared to be HLA-restricted in a later analysis, and the HLA associations seemed to be driven largely by CMV exposure. HLA typing was unavailable for some donors at each locus, so association tests used only the typed subset. The study listed 150 to 200 TCR beta chains as associated with cytomegalovirus. Linkage disequilibrium might explain the correlated functional status among segregating V segments, but an unknown experimental factor could not be ruled out. V-gene and J-gene trimming of TCR beta chains was associated with a missense DCLRE1C variant in a later genetic analysis, and the association was replicated in an independent cohort. A cluster of highly shared sequence variants was judged likely to represent a technical artifact of the sequencing pipeline. Compared with equally common non-associated chains, HLA-associated TCR beta chains in a later analysis were more clonally expanded and had lower generation probabilities. The earlier analysis of fewer than 750 of the donors excluded roughly 16 rarely observed V segments, including chromosome 9 orphons, because counts were too low. Roughly uniform sequencing depth across donors was assumed in presence/absence analyses, although this assumption may not hold. In a later analysis, the rate of TCR association differed among HLA loci, with DRB1 alleles having the most associated TCRs and HLA-C alleles having the fewest. While some public TCRs were present in many individuals, most TCR sequences turned up only very rarely across donors. The classifier was reported to diagnose cytomegalovirus status with high specificity and sensitivity in both the original cohort and the validation cohort. According to a later analysis, parvovirus B19, influenza, CMV and Epstein-Barr virus appeared linked to several top co-occurrence clusters. Immune exposure information for the cohort was limited to CMV serostatus. Some IMGT-functional V segments, including TRBV6-2 and TRBV6-3, could not be told apart with the 87-base-pair reads, so those segments were excluded.

The library was generated by the immunoSEQ multiplex PCR assay. A mixture of 60 forward primers for TCR Vbeta segments and 13 reverse primers for TCR Jbeta segments was used in the multiplex PCR. Amplification of the CDR3 region of rearranged TCR beta genes was performed with a multiplex PCR assay on genomic DNA. The Illumina HiSeq System was used to sequence the amplified TCR beta libraries as 87-base-pair reads. The source study handled its data this way. A later analysis tallied 75 million to 85 million unique TCR beta chains across the approximately 670 repertoires, and approximately 12 million of those chains were shared by two or more donors. A nearest-neighbor algorithm error-corrected the raw reads and collapsed the reads into unique sequences, merging closely related sequences to remove PCR and sequencing errors. V, D and J gene segments were assigned by aligning CDR3 sequences to IMGT reference sequences. For a sequence to be retained, a match of at least six nucleotides to both a V gene segment and a J gene segment was required. Rearrangements were classified as productive when the CDR3 lacked stop codons and remained in frame with V and J, and all other rearrangements were classified as non-productive. Following IMGT convention, CDR3 was defined as the stretch from the second conserved V-encoded cysteine up to the conserved J-encoded phenylalanine. In an earlier analysis of around 570 of the donors, sequences lacking an unambiguous match to a single V gene segment were excluded. An earlier analysis of 550 to 650 of the donors classified V segments as functional when productive rearrangements were above 56.7% and as segregating when the standard deviation between donors was above 5%. A statistical classification framework was built for diagnosing cytomegalovirus status from the catalog of TCR beta chain sequences. In a later analysis, TCR nucleotide sequences were compared against IMGT/GENE-DB human TR gene sequences so that V and J genes could be assigned. Using the TCRdist pipeline, a later analysis assigned CDR3 sequences along with most-parsimonious VDJ recombination scenarios. In a later analysis, every TCR beta chain was defined by the combination of its CDR3 amino acid sequence and its V-gene family, and reads without a unique V-gene family were dropped. In a later analysis, nearly 600 highly shared, low-generation-probability nucleotide sequences were removed to address suspected cross-contamination and a sequencing artifact. For each public chain, a later analysis derived a clonal expansion index from normalized ranks of inferred template counts within each repertoire. A later analysis computed generation probabilities with a VDJ recombination model fitted to out-of-frame rearrangements, and checked the results against IGoR. A later analysis scored TCR-TCR, TCR-HLA and TCR-CMV co-occurrence with hypergeometric tests, applying a repertoire-size bias correction to TCR pairs. A later analysis estimated false discovery rates by permuting HLA or CMV assignments 20 times. In a later analysis, co-occurring TCRs were grouped using DBSCAN, with TCRdist sequence similarity added in when clustering inside HLA-allele-positive subsets. Repertoires with fewer than 30,000 or more than 120,000 public chains, plus five repertoires with anomalous nucleotide sharing, were excluded from co-occurrence clustering. In its TCRdb copy, this immuneACCESS table keeps in-frame sequences only and misses some clones. Where compared with another copy, unresolved V genes explain less than half of these, and the others have no known cause. V and J calls and clone size are those listed in that table; D and trimming were worked out from the DNA. The table for this sample lists roughly 110,000 clones; approximately 71% of them were counted only once. The ten biggest clones cover about 2.3% of the sample.

The source is a man in his forties or fifties in good health and CMV-seronegative. The sequence joins TRBV27 to TRBJ2-4; 11 bases in the middle match TRBD2. The sample consisted of PBMCs. The CDR3 protein is CASSPLAGVRDIQYF. The nucleotide sequence is TGTGCCAGCAGCCCACTAGCGGGGGTTAGGGACATTCAGTACTTC.